A single sample gave rise to the 29 T cell receptor beta chains below, sequenced in a study of T cells after yellow fever vaccination. Using its own MiXCR run on the 5' RACE reads, TCRdb lists one record per CDR3 protein. The profile shows some 400,000 distinct CDR3 sequences, 18% of them singletons. The sample here was PBMCs, taken before the yellow fever booster vaccination. The origin of the receptors is a man aged 18 to 29 who received the YFV17D yellow fever vaccine.

V is TRBV5-1 and J is TRBJ2-5; tentative D call: TRBD2 (6 bases). Trimming took off 1 base at V and 2 bases at J, with 12 bases between the two ends. Germline assignment: CDR1 SGHRS and CDR2 YFSETQ. CDR3 length: 15 amino acids. The CDR3 DNA sequence: TGCGCCAGCAGCTTGTTCCTAGCGTCACAAGAGACCCAGTACTTC. It codes for CASSLFLASQETQYF.

The rearrangement links TRBV6-5 to TRBJ2-6; D not resolved. V was trimmed by 6 bases and J by 2 bases, leaving 11 bases between them. Germline V lookup: CDR1 MNHEY, CDR2 SVGAGI. The CDR3 has 15 residues. CDR3 loop: CASRRGRAGANVLTF. In DNA, the CDR3 is TGTGCCAGCAGAAGAGGACGGGCTGGGGCCAACGTCCTGACTTTC.

The V call is TRBV4-2, the J call TRBJ2-2, with D hard to call. V lost 1 base to trimming and J lost 8 bases, with 11 bases between them. The CDR3 totals 14 residues. The germline V gene encodes CDR1 LGHNA and CDR2 YNFKEQ. CDR3 sequence (DNA): TGTGCCAGCAGCCAAGCCAGAATACCGGGGGAGCTGTTTTTT. This sequence encodes CASSQARIPGELFF.

There are a few counts of this clonotype. V usage is TRBV12-3 or TRBV12-4 and J usage is TRBJ2-3; 8 bases fit TRBD1. The CDR3 is 15 residues long. V dropped 5 bases and J dropped 5; count of bases not matched to a gene: 9. The CDR3 here is CASSDGTGAEDTQYF. The CDR3 DNA sequence: TGTGCCAGCAGTGACGGGACAGGCGCTGAAGATACGCAGTATTTT.

The chain couples TRBV19 to TRBJ2-7; D gene ambiguous. This CDR3 region has 9 residues. CDR1 LNHDA and CDR2 SQIVND come from the germline V gene (reference sequence). The V end lost 7 bases, the J end lost 5 bases, and 3 bases lay between the germline ends. The CDR3 DNA sequence: TGTGCCAGTAAACACGAGCAGTACTTC. Translation: CASKHEQYF.

The chain has TRBV19 and TRBJ2-1; weak D call: TRBD2 (7 bases). The V gene's germline CDR1 is LNHDA and CDR2 SQIVND (reference sequence). V was pared by 10 bases and J by 6 bases, with 19 bases between. The CDR3 runs to 14 residues. CDR3 sequence reads: CATSRGADGNEQFF. As DNA, the CDR3 is TGTGCCACTTCACGGGGGGCGGACGGCAATGAGCAGTTCTTC.

This clonotype has more than one count but fewer than ten. The chain joins TRBV6-5 to TRBJ2-3; 7 bases align to TRBD1. CDR1 MNHEY and CDR2 SVGAGI come from the germline V gene. With 2 bases clipped from V and 6 bases from J, the junction kept 8 bases outside the gene matches. This CDR3 is built from 15 residues. The CDR3 nucleotides read TGTGCCAGCAGTTACGTAGGGGGCTCTGGGGATACGCAGTATTTT. The encoded protein is CASSYVGGSGDTQYF.

The gene calls are TRBV5-1 and TRBJ2-2; 10 nucleotides line up with TRBD2. J gave up 3 bases and V 1 base, and 3 bases lay outside the gene matches. The CDR3 consists of 16 residues. Germline-derived CDR1 and CDR2 are SGHRS and YFSETQ. This CDR3 is CASSLKAGGHTGELFF. CDR3 DNA: TGCGCCAGCAGCTTGAAAGCGGGGGGGCACACCGGGGAGCTGTTTTTT.

The chain links TRBV7-3 to TRBJ2-3; 7 bases fit TRBD2. Germline-derived CDR1 and CDR2 are SGHTA and FQGTGA. The CDR3 consists of 16 residues. V gave up 5 bases and J gave up 3 bases; unmatched junction bases: 11. The CDR3 loop is CASSPGGGVGTDTQYF. CDR3 in DNA: TGTGCCAGCAGCCCGGGAGGAGGGGTGGGGACAGATACGCAGTATTTT.

CDR3 DNA sequence: TGTGCCAGCAGCTTTAAGTTTGGGGAGAATTCACCCCTCCACTTT. Protein sequence: CASSFKFGENSPLHF. The chain carries TRBV7-2 and TRBJ1-6; unclear D gene. The V gene lost 3 bases and the J gene lost 7 bases, with 13 bases spanning the gap. In germline, CDR1 is SGHTA, CDR2 FQGNSA. This CDR3 spans 15 amino acids.

This chain links TRBV7-2 with TRBJ2-7; 8 bases align to TRBD1. This CDR3 is built from 13 residues. The trim removed 1 base at V and 9 bases at J, leaving 5 bases unmatched. Germline CDR1 and CDR2: SGHTA and FQGNSA. The CDR3: CASSLGRGLVQYV. The CDR3 nucleotides are TGTGCCAGCAGCTTAGGCAGGGGGCTGGTGCAGTACGTC.

V is TRBV6-2 or TRBV6-3 and J is TRBJ1-2; 8 positions agree with TRBD1. The length of the CDR3 is 15 residues. In germline, CDR1 is MNHEY, CDR2 SVGEGT. V shed 8 bases, J shed 7 bases, and the junction held 15 bases outside the gene matches. In DNA form, the CDR3 reads TGTGCCAGCGGAATCACTTCAGGGGGCCTTTTTGGCTACACCTTC. It codes for CASGITSGGLFGYTF.

The sample holds a few counts of this clonotype. The rearrangement uses TRBV7-2 and TRBJ1-2; D call uncertain. V dropped 1 base and J dropped 8 bases, with 14 bases sitting between them. CDR1 and CDR2 from the germline V gene are SGHTA and FQGNSA. This CDR3 is built from 14 residues. The CDR3 sequence is CASSLGPGRRGYTF. The CDR3 DNA reads TGTGCCAGCAGCTTAGGTCCGGGGAGGAGGGGCTACACCTTC.

This clonotype was counted between two and nine times. V gene TRBV2 combines with J gene TRBJ2-1; 7 bases are shared with TRBD1. The CDR3 spans 14 residues. Germline V lookup: CDR1 SNHLY, CDR2 FYNNEI. The junction had 8 bases not matched to a gene; V was cut back by 3 bases and J by 9 bases. The CDR3 protein is CASSEMTGYVEQFF. The CDR3 DNA is TGTGCCAGCAGTGAGATGACAGGGTACGTTGAGCAGTTCTTC.

This sequence joins TRBV12-3 or TRBV12-4 and TRBJ2-3; 7 bases line up with TRBD2. Trimming took 8 bases from V and 0 from J; bases not matched to a gene: 2. CDR3 length equals 13 residues. CDR3 amino acids: CASGRGSTDTQYF. CDR3 in DNA: TGTGCCAGCGGGAGGGGTAGCACAGATACGCAGTATTTT.

The chain links TRBV7-3 to TRBJ1-5, with D unclear. Trimming removed 4 bases from V and 6 bases from J, with 10 bases in between. This CDR3 has 13 residues. Germline V gives CDR1 SGHTA, CDR2 FQGTGA. The CDR3 bases are TGTGCCAGCAGCTCCACTCCAGGTCAGCCCCAGCATTTT. It specifies CASSSTPGQPQHF.

This clonotype was detected only a few times. This sequence joins TRBV7-9 and TRBJ2-7, with 8 positions matching TRBD1. J lost 1 base, V lost 5 bases, and 10 bases had no gene match. The germline V gene encodes CDR1 SEHNR and CDR2 FQNEAQ (reference sequence). This CDR3 has 16 amino acids. CDR3 residues: CASSTTLWDRSYEQYF. For the CDR3, the DNA is TGTGCCAGCAGCACCACATTATGGGACAGGTCCTACGAGCAGTACTTC.

This clonotype was detected a few times. This chain links TRBV20-1 with TRBJ2-3, with 14 bases aligning to TRBD2. The CDR3 is 15 residues long. The germline V gene encodes CDR1 DFQATT and CDR2 SNEGSKA (reference sequence). V trimming: 3 bases; J trimming: 4 bases; junction bases outside the gene matches: 3. The CDR3 reads CSARGLAGDSDTQYF. The CDR3 DNA follows: TGCAGTGCTAGGGGACTAGCGGGGGACTCAGATACGCAGTATTTT.

This chain uses TRBV12-3 or TRBV12-4 with TRBJ2-7; D is tentatively TRBD1 or TRBD2 (6 bases each). Trimming pared 4 bases from V and 2 bases from J, leaving 9 bases between. This CDR3 has 13 residues. CDR3 nucleotides: TGTGCCAGCAGTTCGGGGGCAGCCTACGAGCAGTACGTC. Translated: CASSSGAAYEQYV.

This sequence joins TRBV20-1 and TRBJ2-3, with D perhaps TRBD2 (5 bases). The CDR3 consists of 14 residues. Germline CDR1 DFQATT, CDR2 SNEGSKA (reference sequence). Trimming removed 3 bases from V and 3 bases from J, with 13 bases in between. The CDR3, as DNA: TGCAGTGCTAGTCTATCACCGGGGACAGATACGCAGTATTTT. It encodes CSASLSPGTDTQYF.

This clonotype was detected only a few times. The J gene is TRBJ2-1, the V gene TRBV3-1, with D possibly matching TRBD2 (5 bases). The CDR3 loop spans 13 amino acids. CDR1 and CDR2 (germline): LGHDT, YNNKEL (reference sequence). Trimming cost V 1 base and J 10 bases, with 11 bases left between them. As DNA, the CDR3 is TGTGCCAGCAGCCAAGTACTAAGCGGCGAGCAGTTCTTC. This gives the protein CASSQVLSGEQFF.

The genes are TRBV20-1 and TRBJ2-7; TRBD2 matches 12 bases. Per the germline V gene, CDR1 is DFQATT and CDR2 is SNEGSKA (reference sequence). V lost 8 bases to trimming and J lost 5 bases; unmatched junction nucleotides: 7. The CDR3 spans 13 residues. The CDR3 DNA reads TGCAGTCAGACTAGCGGGGGCGTCGACGAGCAGTACTTC. Protein: CSQTSGGVDEQYF.

The chain is built from TRBV18 and TRBJ1-6; 7 bases map to TRBD1. Looked up from germline, CDR1 is KGHSH and CDR2 is LQKENI. V trimming: 5 bases; J trimming: 4 bases; junction bases outside the gene matches: 5. CDR3 length equals 15 residues. CDR3 residues: CASSTTGSYNSPLHF. CDR3 nucleotide sequence: TGTGCCAGCTCAACGACAGGGAGTTATAATTCACCCCTCCACTTT.

Only a few counts were recorded for this clonotype. This chain connects TRBV5-4 to TRBJ2-5, with a tentative D call TRBD2 (6 bases). The CDR3 contains 13 residues. Germline CDR1 SGHNT, CDR2 YYREEE (reference sequence). Trimming stripped 3 bases from V and 5 bases from J, with 11 bases between. For the CDR3, the DNA is TGTGCCAGCAGCTCCGCGGGGCTTGAGACCCAGTACTTC. Protein product: CASSSAGLETQYF.

The chain's CDR3 is CASSEVADGYTF. In DNA form, the CDR3 reads TGTGCCAGCAGTGAAGTTGCGGATGGCTACACCTTC. J is TRBJ1-2 and V is TRBV6-1; no reliable D call. Trimming took off 1 base at V and 6 bases at J, with 6 bases between the two ends. This CDR3 spans 12 amino acids. Per the germline V gene, CDR1 is MNHNS and CDR2 is SASEGT.

This clonotype showed up just a few times. DNA of the CDR3: TGCAGCGTTGAAGATCCGGGAGCCTACAATGAGCAGTTCTTC. Translated, it gives CSVEDPGAYNEQFF. The rearrangement joins TRBV29-1 to TRBJ2-1; D perhaps matches TRBD2 (6 bases). Germline CDR1 reads SQVTM; CDR2 reads ANQGSEA. This CDR3 contains 14 residues. V was pared by 0 bases and J by 2 bases, with 8 bases between.

This chain connects TRBV12-3 or TRBV12-4 to TRBJ1-4, with D perhaps TRBD1 (6 bases). This CDR3 spans 14 amino acids. Trimming took off 6 bases at V and 4 bases at J, with 12 bases between the two ends. CDR3 region: CASSPGQINEKLFF. The CDR3, as DNA: TGTGCCAGCAGCCCCGGACAGATTAATGAAAAACTGTTTTTT.

The genes are TRBV3-1 and TRBJ2-5; D is tentatively TRBD1 or TRBD2 (5 bases each). Germline V gives CDR1 LGHDT, CDR2 YNNKEL (reference sequence). CDR3 size: 12 residues. The V end lost 5 bases, the J end lost 9 bases, and 13 bases lay between the germline ends. The CDR3: CASSTLSGPQYF. As DNA, the CDR3 is TGTGCCAGCAGCACGCTCTCGGGACCCCAGTACTTC.

V and J are TRBV5-1 and TRBJ2-3; a possible D gene is TRBD2 (5 bases). The germline V and J ends were trimmed by 2 bases and 3 bases, with 13 bases remaining between them. The CDR3 runs to 15 residues. Germline V gene lookup returns CDR1 SGHRS and CDR2 YFSETQ. CDR3 sequence: CASSFRDIRTDTQYF. The CDR3, as DNA: TGCGCCAGCAGCTTCCGGGATATTAGGACAGATACGCAGTATTTT.